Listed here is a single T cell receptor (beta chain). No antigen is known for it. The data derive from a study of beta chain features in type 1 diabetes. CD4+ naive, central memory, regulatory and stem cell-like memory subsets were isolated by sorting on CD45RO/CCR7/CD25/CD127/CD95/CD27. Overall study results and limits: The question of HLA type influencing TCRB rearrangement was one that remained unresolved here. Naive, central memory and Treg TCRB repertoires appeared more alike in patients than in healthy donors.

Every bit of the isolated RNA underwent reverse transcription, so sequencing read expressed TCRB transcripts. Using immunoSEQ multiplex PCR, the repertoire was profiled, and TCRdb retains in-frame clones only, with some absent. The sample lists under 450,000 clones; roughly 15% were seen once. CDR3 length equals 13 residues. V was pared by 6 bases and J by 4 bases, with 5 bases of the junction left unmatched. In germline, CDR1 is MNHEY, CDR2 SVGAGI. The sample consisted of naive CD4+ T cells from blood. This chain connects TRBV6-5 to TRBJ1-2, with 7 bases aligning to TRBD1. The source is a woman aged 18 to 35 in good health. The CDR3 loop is CASRRGPFYGYTF. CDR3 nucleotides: TGTGCCAGCAGGAGGGGGCCTTTCTATGGCTACACCTTC.